This TCR beta chain was documented in a study of cytomegalovirus exposure and HLA in healthy donors. This clone turned up a few times. Its antigen is undetermined. The study ran its PCR with 60 Vbeta and 13 Jbeta primers. The method was immunoSEQ multiplex PCR; TCRdb's version includes in-frame clones alone and lacks a portion of them. The sample carries around 96,000 clones, roughly 80% recorded once. Whole-study results and caveats: Associated with cytomegalovirus, according to the listing, were some 180 TCR beta chains.

The CDR3 consists of 15 residues. Looked up from germline, CDR1 is MNHNY and CDR2 is SVGAGI (reference sequence). Trimming removed 0 bases at V and 9 bases at J, with 17 bases between. The sequenced sample was PBMCs. V is TRBV6-6 and J is TRBJ1-1, with D possibly TRBD1 on 6 matching bases. The receptor was isolated from a young man in good health and CMV-seropositive. CDR3 region: CASSYSFGGAVQAFF. CDR3 DNA sequence: TGTGCCAGCAGTTACTCATTTGGGGGGGCGGTTCAAGCTTTCTTT.